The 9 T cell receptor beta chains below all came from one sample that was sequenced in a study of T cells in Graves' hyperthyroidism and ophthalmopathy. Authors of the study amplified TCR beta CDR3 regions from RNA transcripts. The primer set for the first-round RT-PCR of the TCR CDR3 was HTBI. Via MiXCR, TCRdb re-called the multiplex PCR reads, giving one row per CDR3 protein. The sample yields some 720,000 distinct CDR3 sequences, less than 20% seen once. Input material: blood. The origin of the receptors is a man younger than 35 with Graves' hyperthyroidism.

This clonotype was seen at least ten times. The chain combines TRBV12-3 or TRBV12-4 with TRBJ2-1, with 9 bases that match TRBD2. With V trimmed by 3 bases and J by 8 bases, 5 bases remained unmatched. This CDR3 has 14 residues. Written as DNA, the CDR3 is TGTGCCAGCAGTTTTGTAGCGGGAGTTGATGAGCAGTTCTTC. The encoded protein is CASSFVAGVDEQFF.

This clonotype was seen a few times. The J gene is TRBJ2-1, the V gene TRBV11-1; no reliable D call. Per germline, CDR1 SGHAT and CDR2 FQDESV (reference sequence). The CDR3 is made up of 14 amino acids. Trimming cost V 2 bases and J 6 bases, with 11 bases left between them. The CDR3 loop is CASSLFLVGNEQFF. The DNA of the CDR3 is TGTGCCAGCAGCTTATTTCTAGTCGGCAATGAGCAGTTCTTC.

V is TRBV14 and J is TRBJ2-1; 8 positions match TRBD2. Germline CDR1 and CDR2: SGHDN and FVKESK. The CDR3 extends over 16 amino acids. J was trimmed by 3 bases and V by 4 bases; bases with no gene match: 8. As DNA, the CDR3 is TGTGCCAGCAGCCTCTCTAGCGGGTCCAACTACAATGAGCAGTTCTTC. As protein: CASSLSSGSNYNEQFF.

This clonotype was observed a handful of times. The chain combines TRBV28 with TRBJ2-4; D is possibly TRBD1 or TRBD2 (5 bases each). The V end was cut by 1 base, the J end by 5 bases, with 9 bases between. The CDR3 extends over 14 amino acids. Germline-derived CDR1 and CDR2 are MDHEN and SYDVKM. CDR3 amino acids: CASSLYGTQNIQYF. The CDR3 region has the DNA TGTGCCAGCAGTTTATACGGGACCCAAAACATTCAGTACTTC.

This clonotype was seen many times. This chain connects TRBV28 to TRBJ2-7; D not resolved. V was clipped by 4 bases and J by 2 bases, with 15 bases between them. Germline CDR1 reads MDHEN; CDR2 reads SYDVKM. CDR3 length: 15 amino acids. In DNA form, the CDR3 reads TGTGCCAGCAGTTATAATACCGCCCGTACCTACGAGCAGTACTTC. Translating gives CASSYNTARTYEQYF.

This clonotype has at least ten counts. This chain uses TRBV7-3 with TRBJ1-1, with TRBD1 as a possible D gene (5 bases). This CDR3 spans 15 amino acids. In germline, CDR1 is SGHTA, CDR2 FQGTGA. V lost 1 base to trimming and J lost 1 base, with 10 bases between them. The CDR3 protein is CASSLIPGENTEAFF. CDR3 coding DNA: TGTGCCAGCAGCTTAATCCCGGGGGAGAACACTGAAGCTTTCTTT. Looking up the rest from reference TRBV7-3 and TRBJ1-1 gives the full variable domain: GAGVSQTPSNKVTEKGKYVELRCDPISGHTALYWYRQSLGQGPEFLIYFQGTGAADDSGLPNDRFFAVRPEGSVSTLKIQRTERGDSAVYLCASSLIPGENTEAFFGQGTRLTVV.

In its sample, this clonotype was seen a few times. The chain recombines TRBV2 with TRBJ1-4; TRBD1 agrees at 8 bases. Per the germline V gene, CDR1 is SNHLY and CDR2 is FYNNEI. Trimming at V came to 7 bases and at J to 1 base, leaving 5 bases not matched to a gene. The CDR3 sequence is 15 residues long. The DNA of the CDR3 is TGTGCCAGCAACCTAGACAGGGGAACTAATGAAAAACTGTTTTTT. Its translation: CASNLDRGTNEKLFF. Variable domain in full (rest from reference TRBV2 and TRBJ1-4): EPEVTQTPSHQVTQMGQEVILRCVPISNHLYFYWYRQILGQKVEFLVSFYNNEISEKSEIFDDQFSVERPDGSNFTLKIRSTKLEDSAMYFCASNLDRGTNEKLFFGSGTQLSVL.

As DNA, the CDR3 is TGCAGCGTCAGGACAGGCGACTATGGCTACACCTTC. Residues: CSVRTGDYGYTF. This chain uses TRBV29-1 with TRBJ1-2, with 7 bases that match TRBD1. This CDR3 comprises 12 residues. Germline CDR1 is SQVTM and CDR2 is ANQGSEA. J lost 3 bases, V lost 6 bases, and 4 bases had no gene match.

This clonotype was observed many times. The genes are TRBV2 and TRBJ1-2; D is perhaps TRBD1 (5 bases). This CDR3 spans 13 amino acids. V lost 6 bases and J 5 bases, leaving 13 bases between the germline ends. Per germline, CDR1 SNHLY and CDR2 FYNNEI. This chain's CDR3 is CASRGELLYGYTF. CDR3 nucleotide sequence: TGTGCCAGCAGGGGGGAACTACTTTATGGCTACACCTTC.